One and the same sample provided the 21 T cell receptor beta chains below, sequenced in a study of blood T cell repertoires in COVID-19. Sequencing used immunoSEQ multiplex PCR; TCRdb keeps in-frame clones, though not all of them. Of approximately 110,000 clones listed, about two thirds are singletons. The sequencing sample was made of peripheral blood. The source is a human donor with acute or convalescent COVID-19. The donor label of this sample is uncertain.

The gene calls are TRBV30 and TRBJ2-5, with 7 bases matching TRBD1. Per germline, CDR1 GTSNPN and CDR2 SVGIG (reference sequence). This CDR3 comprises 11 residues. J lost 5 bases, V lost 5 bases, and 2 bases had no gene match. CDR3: CAWATGETQYF. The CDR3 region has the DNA TGTGCCTGGGCGACAGGGGAGACCCAGTACTTC. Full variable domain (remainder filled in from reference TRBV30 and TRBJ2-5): SQTIHQWPATLVQPVGSPLSLECTVEGTSNPNLYWYRQAAGRGLQLLFYSVGIGQISSEVPQNLSASRPQDRQFILSSKKLLLSDSGFYLCAWATGETQYFGPGTRLLVL.

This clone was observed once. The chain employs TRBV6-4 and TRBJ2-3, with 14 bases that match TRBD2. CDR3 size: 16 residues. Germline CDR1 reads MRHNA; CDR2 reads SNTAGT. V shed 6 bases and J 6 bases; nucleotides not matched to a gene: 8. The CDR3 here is CASSPGTSGGGDTQYF. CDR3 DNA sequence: TGTGCCAGCAGCCCCGGGACTAGCGGGGGCGGGGATACGCAGTATTTT.

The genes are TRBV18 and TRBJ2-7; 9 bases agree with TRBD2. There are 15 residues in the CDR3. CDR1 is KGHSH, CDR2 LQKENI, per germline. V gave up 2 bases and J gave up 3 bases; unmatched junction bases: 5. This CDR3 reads CASSPASGVFYEQYF. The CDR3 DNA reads TGTGCCAGCTCACCAGCTAGCGGGGTTTTCTACGAGCAGTACTTC.

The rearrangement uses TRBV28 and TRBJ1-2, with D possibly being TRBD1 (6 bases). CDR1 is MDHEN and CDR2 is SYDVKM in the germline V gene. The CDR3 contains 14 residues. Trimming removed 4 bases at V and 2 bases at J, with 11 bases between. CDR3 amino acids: CASSSGTPNYGYTF. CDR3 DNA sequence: TGTGCCAGCAGTTCCGGGACACCCAACTATGGCTACACCTTC.

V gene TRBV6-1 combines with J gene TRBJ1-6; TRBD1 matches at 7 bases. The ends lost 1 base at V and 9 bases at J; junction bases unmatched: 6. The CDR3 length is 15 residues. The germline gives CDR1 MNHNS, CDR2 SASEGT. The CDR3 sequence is CASSEGQGIGSPLHF. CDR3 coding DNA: TGTGCCAGCAGTGAAGGACAGGGAATTGGTTCACCCCTCCACTTT.

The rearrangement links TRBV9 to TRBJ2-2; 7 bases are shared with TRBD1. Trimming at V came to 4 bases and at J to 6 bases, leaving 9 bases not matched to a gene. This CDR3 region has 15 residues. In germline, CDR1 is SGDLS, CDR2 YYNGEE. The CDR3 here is CASSPGTAGPGELFF. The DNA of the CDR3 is TGTGCCAGCAGCCCCGGGACAGCCGGCCCCGGGGAGCTGTTTTTT.

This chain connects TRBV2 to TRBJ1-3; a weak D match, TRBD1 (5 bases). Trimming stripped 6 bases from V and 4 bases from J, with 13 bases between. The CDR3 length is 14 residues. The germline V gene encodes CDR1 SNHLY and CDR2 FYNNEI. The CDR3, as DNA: TGTGCCAGCAGGAGGGCCGGGGGGGGAAACACCATATATTTT. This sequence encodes CASRRAGGGNTIYF. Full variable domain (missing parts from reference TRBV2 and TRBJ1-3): EPEVTQTPSHQVTQMGQEVILRCVPISNHLYFYWYRQILGQKVEFLVSFYNNEISEKSEIFDDQFSVERPDGSNFTLKIRSTKLEDSAMYFCASRRAGGGNTIYFGEGSWLTVV.

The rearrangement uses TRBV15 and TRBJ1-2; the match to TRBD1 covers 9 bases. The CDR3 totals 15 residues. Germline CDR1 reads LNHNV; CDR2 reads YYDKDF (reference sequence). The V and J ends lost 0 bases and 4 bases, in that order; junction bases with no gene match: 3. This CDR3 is CATSRERTGVYGYTF. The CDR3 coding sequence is TGTGCCACCAGCAGAGAGAGGACAGGGGTCTATGGCTACACCTTC.

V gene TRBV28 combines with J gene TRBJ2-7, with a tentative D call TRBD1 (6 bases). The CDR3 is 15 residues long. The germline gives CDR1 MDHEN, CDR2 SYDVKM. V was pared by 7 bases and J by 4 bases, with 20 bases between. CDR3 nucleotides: TGTGCCAGCAACCAACCGAGGGCAGGGGTATACGAGCAGTACTTC. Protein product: CASNQPRAGVYEQYF.

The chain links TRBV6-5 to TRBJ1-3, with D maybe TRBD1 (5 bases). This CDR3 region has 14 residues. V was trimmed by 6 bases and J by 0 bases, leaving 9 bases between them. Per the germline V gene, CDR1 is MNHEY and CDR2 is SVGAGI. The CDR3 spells CASRDMSSGNTIYF. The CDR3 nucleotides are TGTGCCAGCAGGGACATGAGCTCTGGAAACACCATATATTTT.

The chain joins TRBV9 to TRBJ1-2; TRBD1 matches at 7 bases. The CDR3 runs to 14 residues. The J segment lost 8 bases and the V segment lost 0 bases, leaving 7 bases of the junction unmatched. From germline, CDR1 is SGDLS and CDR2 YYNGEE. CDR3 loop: CASSVAADRKGYTF. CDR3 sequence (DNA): TGTGCCAGCAGCGTAGCCGCGGACAGGAAAGGCTACACCTTC. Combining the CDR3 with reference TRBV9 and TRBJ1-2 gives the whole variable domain DSGVTQTPKHLITATGQRVTLRCSPRSGDLSVYWYQQSLDQGLQFLIQYYNGEERAKGNILERFSAQQFPDLHSELNLSSLELGDSALYFCASSVAADRKGYTFGSGTRLTVV.

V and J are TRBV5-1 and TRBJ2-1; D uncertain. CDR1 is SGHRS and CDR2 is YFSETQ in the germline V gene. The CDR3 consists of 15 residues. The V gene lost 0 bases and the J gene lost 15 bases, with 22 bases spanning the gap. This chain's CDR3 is CASSLEPGMKLVWFF. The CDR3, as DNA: TGCGCCAGCAGCTTGGAACCAGGTATGAAGTTAGTGTGGTTCTTC.

In nucleotides, the CDR3 is TGTGCCAGCAGACGCGCTAGGACAGGCATCTCCTACGAGCAGTACTTC. Protein product: CASRRARTGISYEQYF. J is TRBJ2-7 and V is TRBV28, with 7 nucleotides matching TRBD1. V lost 6 bases to trimming and J lost 0 bases; unmatched junction nucleotides: 11. CDR1 MDHEN and CDR2 SYDVKM come from the germline V gene. The CDR3 is made up of 16 amino acids. Filled out from reference TRBV28 and TRBJ2-7, the complete variable domain reads DVKVTQSSRYLVKRTGEKVFLECVQDMDHENMFWYRQDPGLGLRLIYFSYDVKMKEKGDIPEGYSVSREKKERFSLILESASTNQTSMYLCASRRARTGISYEQYFGPGTRLTVT.

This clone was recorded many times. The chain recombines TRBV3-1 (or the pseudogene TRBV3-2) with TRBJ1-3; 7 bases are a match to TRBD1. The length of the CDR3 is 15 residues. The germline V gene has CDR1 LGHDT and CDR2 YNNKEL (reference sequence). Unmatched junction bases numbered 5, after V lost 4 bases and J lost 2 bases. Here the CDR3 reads CASSRQQGPGNTIYF. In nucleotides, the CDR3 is TGTGCCAGCAGCCGACAACAGGGGCCTGGAAACACCATATATTTT.

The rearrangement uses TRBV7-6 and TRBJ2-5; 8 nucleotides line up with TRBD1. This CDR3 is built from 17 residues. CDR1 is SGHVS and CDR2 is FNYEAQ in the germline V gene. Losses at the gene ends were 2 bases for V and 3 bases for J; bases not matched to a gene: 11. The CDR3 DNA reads TGTGCCAGCAGCTTATACGCAGGGGGCAGCCAGAAAGAGACCCAGTACTTC. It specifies CASSLYAGGSQKETQYF.

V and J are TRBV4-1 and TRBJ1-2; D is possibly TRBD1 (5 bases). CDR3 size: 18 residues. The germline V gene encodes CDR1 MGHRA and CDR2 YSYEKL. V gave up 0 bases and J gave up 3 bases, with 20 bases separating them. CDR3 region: CASSQDGPGNLRYYGYTF. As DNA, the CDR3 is TGCGCCAGCAGCCAAGACGGGCCAGGGAACCTAAGATACTATGGCTACACCTTC.

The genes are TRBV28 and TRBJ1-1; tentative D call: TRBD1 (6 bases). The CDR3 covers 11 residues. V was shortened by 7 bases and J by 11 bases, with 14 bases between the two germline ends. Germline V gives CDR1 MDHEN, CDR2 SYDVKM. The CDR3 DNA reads TGTGCCAGCAATCTACAGGGAAGGGCTTTCTTT. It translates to CASNLQGRAFF.

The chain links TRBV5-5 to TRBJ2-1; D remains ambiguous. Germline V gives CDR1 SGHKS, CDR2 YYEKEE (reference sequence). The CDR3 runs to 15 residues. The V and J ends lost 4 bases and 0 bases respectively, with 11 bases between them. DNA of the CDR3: TGTGCCAGCAGCCCCGTCCTTAGCTCCTACAATGAGCAGTTCTTC. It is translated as CASSPVLSSYNEQFF.

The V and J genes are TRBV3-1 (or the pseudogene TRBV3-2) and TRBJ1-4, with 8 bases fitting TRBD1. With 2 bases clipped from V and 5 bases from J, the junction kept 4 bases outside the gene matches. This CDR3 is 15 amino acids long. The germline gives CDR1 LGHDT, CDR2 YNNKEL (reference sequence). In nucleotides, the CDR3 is TGTGCCAGCAGCCAAAACGGACAGGGAAATGAAAAACTGTTTTTT. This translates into CASSQNGQGNEKLFF.

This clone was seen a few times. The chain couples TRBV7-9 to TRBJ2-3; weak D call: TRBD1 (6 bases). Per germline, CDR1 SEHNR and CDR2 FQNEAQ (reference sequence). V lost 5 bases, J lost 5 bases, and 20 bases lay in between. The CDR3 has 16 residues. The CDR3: CASSHLRDTEGDTQYF. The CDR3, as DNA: TGTGCCAGCAGCCATTTACGGGACACAGAGGGAGATACGCAGTATTTT.

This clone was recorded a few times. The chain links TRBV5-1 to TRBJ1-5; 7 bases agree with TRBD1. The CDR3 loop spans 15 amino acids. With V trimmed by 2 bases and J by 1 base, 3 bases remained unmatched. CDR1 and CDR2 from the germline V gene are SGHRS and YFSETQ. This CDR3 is CASSFGDSSNQPQHF. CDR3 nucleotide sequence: TGCGCCAGCAGCTTTGGGGACAGCAGCAATCAGCCCCAGCATTTT.